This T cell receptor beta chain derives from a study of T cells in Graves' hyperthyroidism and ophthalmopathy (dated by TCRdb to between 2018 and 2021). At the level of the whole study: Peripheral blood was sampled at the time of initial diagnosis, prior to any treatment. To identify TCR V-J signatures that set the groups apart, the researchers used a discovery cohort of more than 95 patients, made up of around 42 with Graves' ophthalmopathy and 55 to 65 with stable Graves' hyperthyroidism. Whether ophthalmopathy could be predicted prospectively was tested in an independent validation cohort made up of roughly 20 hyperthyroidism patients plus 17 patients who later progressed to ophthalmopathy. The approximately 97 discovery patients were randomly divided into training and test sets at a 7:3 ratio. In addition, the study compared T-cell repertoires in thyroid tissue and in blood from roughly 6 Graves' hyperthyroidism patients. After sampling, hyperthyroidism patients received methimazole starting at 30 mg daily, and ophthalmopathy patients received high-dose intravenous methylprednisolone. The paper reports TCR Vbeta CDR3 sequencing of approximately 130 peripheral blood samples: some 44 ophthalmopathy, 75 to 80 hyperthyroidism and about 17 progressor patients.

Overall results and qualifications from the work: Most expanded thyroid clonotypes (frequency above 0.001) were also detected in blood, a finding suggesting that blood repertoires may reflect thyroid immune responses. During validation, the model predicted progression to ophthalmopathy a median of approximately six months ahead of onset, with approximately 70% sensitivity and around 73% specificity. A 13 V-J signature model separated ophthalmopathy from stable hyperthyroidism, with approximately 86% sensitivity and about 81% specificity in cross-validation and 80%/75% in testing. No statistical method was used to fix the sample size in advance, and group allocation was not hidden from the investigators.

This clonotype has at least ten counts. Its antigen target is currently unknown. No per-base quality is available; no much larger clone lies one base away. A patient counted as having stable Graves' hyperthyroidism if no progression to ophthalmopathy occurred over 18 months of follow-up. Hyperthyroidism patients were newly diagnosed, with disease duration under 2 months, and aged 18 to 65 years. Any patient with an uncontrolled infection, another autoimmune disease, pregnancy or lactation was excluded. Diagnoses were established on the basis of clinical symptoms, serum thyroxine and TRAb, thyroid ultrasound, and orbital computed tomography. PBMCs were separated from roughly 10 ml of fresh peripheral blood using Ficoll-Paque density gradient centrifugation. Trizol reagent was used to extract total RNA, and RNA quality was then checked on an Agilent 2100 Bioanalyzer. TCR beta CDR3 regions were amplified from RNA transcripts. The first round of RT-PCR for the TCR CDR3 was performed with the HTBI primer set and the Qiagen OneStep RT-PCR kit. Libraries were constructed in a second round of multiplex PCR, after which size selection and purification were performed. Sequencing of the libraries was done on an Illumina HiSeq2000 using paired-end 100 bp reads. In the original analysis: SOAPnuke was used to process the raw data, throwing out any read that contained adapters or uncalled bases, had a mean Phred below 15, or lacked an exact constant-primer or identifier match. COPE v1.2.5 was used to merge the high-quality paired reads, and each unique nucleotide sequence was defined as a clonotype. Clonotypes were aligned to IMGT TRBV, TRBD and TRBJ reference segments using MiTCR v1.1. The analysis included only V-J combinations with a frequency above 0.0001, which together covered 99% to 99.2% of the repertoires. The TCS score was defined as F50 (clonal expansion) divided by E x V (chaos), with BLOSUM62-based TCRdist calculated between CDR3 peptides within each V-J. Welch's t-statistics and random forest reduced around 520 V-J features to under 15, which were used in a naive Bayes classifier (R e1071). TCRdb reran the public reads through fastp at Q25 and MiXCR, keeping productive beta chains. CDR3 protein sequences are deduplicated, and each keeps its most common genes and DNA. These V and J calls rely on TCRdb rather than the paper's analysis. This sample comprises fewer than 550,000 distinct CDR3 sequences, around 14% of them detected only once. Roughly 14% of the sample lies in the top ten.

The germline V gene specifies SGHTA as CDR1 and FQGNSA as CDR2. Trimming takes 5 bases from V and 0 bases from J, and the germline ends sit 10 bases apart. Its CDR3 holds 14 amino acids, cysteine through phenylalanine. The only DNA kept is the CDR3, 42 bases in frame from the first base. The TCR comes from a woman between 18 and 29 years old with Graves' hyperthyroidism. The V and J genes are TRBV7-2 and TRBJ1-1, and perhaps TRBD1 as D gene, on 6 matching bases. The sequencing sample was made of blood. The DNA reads TGTGCCAGCAGCGTACAGGGAATGAACACTGAAGCTTTCTTT. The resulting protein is CASSVQGMNTEAFF.